The clone carrying this TCR beta chain came up many times. V was pared by 4 bases and J by 2 bases, with 13 bases between. This CDR3 contains 15 residues. The data are from a study of blood T cells in healthy people across ages. Through a sample-barcoded 5' primer and a J-beta primer mix, a second PCR was run for about 6 to 11 cycles. In TCRdb, the 5' RACE reads were re-called with MiXCR into one record per CDR3 protein. The table has around 1,000,000 distinct CDR3 sequences, roughly two fifths seen once; the top ten hold around 12%. There were healthy Caucasian individuals from Russia, aged roughly 6 to 100, serving as donors. Around 10 milliliters of peripheral blood were drawn from each donor.

This clonotype was sampled from a man between 18 and 35 years old in good health. The sequencing input was blood. The genes are TRBV12-3 or TRBV12-4 and TRBJ2-3; maybe TRBD2 (7 bases). The CDR3 sequence: CASSSAGHSTDTQYF. In DNA, the CDR3 is TGTGCCAGCAGTTCAGCGGGACACTCCACAGATACGCAGTATTTT.